This T cell receptor (beta chain) was recovered during a study of T cell repertoires in cytomegalovirus infection. This clonotype was seen only a few times. Its antigen is unidentified. This CDR3 comprises 15 residues. In germline, CDR1 is PRHDT, CDR2 FYEKMQ (reference sequence). V dropped 5 bases and J dropped 4; count of bases not matched to a gene: 7. TCRdb ran MiXCR on the reads and lists one entry per CDR3 protein. Here the sample spans hundreds of thousands of distinct CDR3 sequences, 31% being singletons. This sequence joins TRBV13 and TRBJ1-4, with 7 bases fitting TRBD1. This specimen was cultured CD8+ T cells from PBMCs, taken from culture after CMV antigen stimulation. The sequence was collected from a human donor in good health (CMV status not recorded). Some clones in this sample may be carry-over from other donors' samples. The CDR3 sequence is CASSLAGQLNEKLFF. CDR3 DNA sequence: TGTGCCAGCAGCCTCGCGGGACAGCTTAATGAAAAACTGTTTTTT.